This T cell receptor beta chain is from a study of shared clonotypes between healthy human individuals. Background on the study: Donors had three CD4 naive, three CD4 memory, two CD8 naive and one CD8 memory plate apiece.

Worth noting for this clone: Its cognate antigen is unknown. Within the sample, other DNA sequences also encode this same CDR3.

Trimming took 2 bases from V and 3 from J; bases not matched to a gene: 5. Germline assignment: CDR1 SGDLS and CDR2 YYNGEE. This CDR3 contains 15 residues. Whole-study findings and limits: Clonotypes that were shared across a handful of donors made up around 5.5% of naive CD4 clonotypes.

Several immunoSEQ plates held equal portions of the genomic DNA taken from each subset. Profiling relied on immunoSEQ multiplex PCR, and the TCRdb table lists in-frame clones only, not all of them. The sample yields over a million clones, approximately 97% seen once. The chain has TRBV9 and TRBJ2-1; 7 bases line up with TRBD2. The clonotype comes from a man aged 25 to 45 in good health. The sequencing sample was made of naive CD4+ T cells sorted from blood. This sample's subset: CD45RA+ positively selected. The CDR3 sequence is CASSVASGGYNEQFF. Here the CDR3 DNA reads TGTGCCAGCAGCGTTGCCTCGGGGGGCTACAATGAGCAGTTCTTC. Drawing the rest from reference TRBV9 and TRBJ2-1, the complete variable domain is DSGVTQTPKHLITATGQRVTLRCSPRSGDLSVYWYQQSLDQGLQFLIQYYNGEERAKGNILERFSAQQFPDLHSELNLSSLELGDSALYFCASSVASGGYNEQFFGPGTRLTVL.